The clone carrying this TCR beta chain has a count of ten or more. Its antigen is still unknown. The sample originates from a study of early T cells in non-severe SARS-CoV-2 infection. Overall study results and limits: VDJdb-based matching was biased toward anti-spike CD8 responses and missed private and CD4 specificities.

MiXCR, applied by TCRdb to the 5' RACE reads, yields one record per CDR3 protein. The sample includes tens of thousands of distinct CDR3 sequences, roughly 5% of them seen just once. CDR3 size: 14 residues. Germline-derived CDR1 and CDR2 are SNHLY and FYNNEI. Trimming took 4 bases from V and 7 from J, leaving 14 bases between them. The material sequenced was whole blood. The origin of this receptor is an adult who was a healthcare worker with PCR-confirmed SARS-CoV-2 infection or an uninfected control (not recorded which). The chain couples TRBV2 to TRBJ2-1, with D possibly TRBD2 on 7 matching bases. The CDR3 bases are TGTGCCAGCAGTGGGACCCGGGGGGCGAATGAGCAGTTCTTC. Amino acid sequence: CASSGTRGANEQFF.